These 7 T cell receptor beta chains came from one sample sequenced in a study of control samples from healthy donors and cancer patients. The method was immunoSEQ multiplex PCR; TCRdb's version includes in-frame clones alone and lacks a portion of them. The data hold approximately 28,000 clones, with about nine tenths observed a single time. The sequencing input was PBMCs. These TCRs come from a man in his fifties or sixties with lung cancer.

The chain uses TRBV5-8 and TRBJ2-4, with a tentative D call TRBD2 (5 bases). Germline V gene lookup returns CDR1 SGHTS and CDR2 YDEGEE. V lost 4 bases and J lost 6, with 17 bases in between. This CDR3 is built from 15 residues. The CDR3 reads CASSPSTGSTNIQYF. DNA of the CDR3: TGTGCCAGCAGCCCGTCTACGGGGTCCACAAACATTCAGTACTTC.

The rearrangement joins TRBV5-5 to TRBJ1-5, with 7 bases matching TRBD1. V shed 4 bases and J 5 bases; nucleotides not matched to a gene: 6. The CDR3 has 14 amino acids. Germline CDR1 and CDR2: SGHKS and YYEKEE (reference sequence). The CDR3 bases are TGTGCCAGCAGCCCCGGGACAGCCGATCAGCCCCAGCATTTT. This codes for CASSPGTADQPQHF.

The rearrangement links TRBV12-5 to TRBJ1-2; no definite D call. The CDR3 spans 13 residues. Trimming removed 1 base at V and 8 bases at J, with 11 bases between. Germline V gives CDR1 LGHNT, CDR2 FRNRAP. CDR3 in amino acids: CASGLGLLDGYTF. The CDR3 DNA follows: TGTGCTAGTGGTTTGGGCCTCCTGGACGGCTACACCTTC.

The chain joins TRBV6-2 or TRBV6-3 to TRBJ1-2; the D is unclear. The germline V and J ends were trimmed by 5 bases and 4 bases, with 17 bases remaining between them. CDR1 is MNHEY and CDR2 is SVGEGT in the germline V gene. This CDR3 has 15 residues. This chain's CDR3 is CASSTPAAGIYGYTF. The CDR3 region has the DNA TGTGCCAGCAGTACCCCGGCGGCTGGGATCTATGGCTACACCTTC.

V and J are TRBV5-1 and TRBJ1-4, with TRBD1 matching over 7 bases. Germline V CDR1 and CDR2: SGHRS, YFSETQ. The CDR3 length is 15 residues. V lost 3 bases, J lost 7 bases, and 9 bases stayed unmatched. CDR3 sequence reads: CASSSGGSGSEKLFF. CDR3 DNA: TGCGCCAGCAGCTCAGGGGGTAGCGGTAGTGAAAAACTGTTTTTT. The entire variable domain, with the rest obtained from reference TRBV5-1 and TRBJ1-4, is as follows: KAGVTQTPRYLIKTRGQQVTLSCSPISGHRSVSWYQQTPGQGLQFLFEYFSETQRNKGNFPGRFSGRQFSNSRSEMNVSTLELGDSALYLCASSSGGSGSEKLFFGSGTQLSVL.

On this clone itself: One end of the junction varies from germline; a read error may be responsible. This rearrangement joins TRBV11-1 to TRBJ2-7; D remains ambiguous. Germline V gene sequence: CDR1 SGHAT, CDR2 FQDESV (reference sequence). The CDR3 contains 12 residues. The CDR3 region has the DNA TGTGCCAGCGGCTTAGACCTATACGAGCAGTACTTC. Amino acid sequence: CASGLDLYEQYF.

This clone occurred a few times. The J gene is TRBJ2-2, the V gene TRBV19; D remains unclear. V shed 6 bases and J shed 4 bases, with 12 bases lying between them. This CDR3 region has 14 residues. Germline V gene lookup returns CDR1 LNHDA and CDR2 SQIVND (reference sequence). The CDR3: CASSPVVGTGELFF. For the CDR3, the DNA is TGTGCCAGTAGCCCCGTTGTGGGCACCGGGGAGCTGTTTTTT.